The 29 T cell receptor beta chains below come from one sample, sequenced in a study of cytomegalovirus exposure and HLA in healthy donors. PCR employed 60 Vbeta and 13 Jbeta primers. Assay: immunoSEQ multiplex PCR; the TCRdb copy retains only in-frame clones and omits some. In the table there are roughly 120,000 clones, roughly three quarters of which are singletons. Sequencing was performed on PBMCs. These TCRs come from a young man in good health and CMV-seronegative.

This clone turned up a few times. The chain uses TRBV7-2 and TRBJ1-5; 11 bases match TRBD1. V dropped 3 bases and J dropped 4; count of bases not matched to a gene: 2. Looked up from germline, CDR1 is SGHTA and CDR2 is FQGNSA. The CDR3 length is 15 residues. CDR3 sequence reads: CASSLDRGPNQPQHF. In DNA form, the CDR3 reads TGTGCCAGCAGCTTGGACAGGGGGCCGAATCAGCCCCAGCATTTT.

The chain joins TRBV6-5 to TRBJ1-5; no clear D. V lost 2 bases and J 6 bases, leaving 8 bases between the germline ends. Germline CDR1 MNHEY, CDR2 SVGAGI. This CDR3 is built from 13 residues. The CDR3 region is CASSYIAGQPQHF. CDR3 DNA sequence: TGTGCCAGCAGTTACATCGCCGGTCAGCCCCAGCATTTT.

This chain connects TRBV5-6 to TRBJ2-1; 11 nucleotides agree with TRBD2. This CDR3 is 15 amino acids long. Losses at the gene ends were 2 bases for V and 9 bases for J; bases not matched to a gene: 7. Germline CDR1 reads SGHDT; CDR2 reads YYEEEE. CDR3 DNA sequence: TGTGCCAGCAGCTTCCTAGCGGGAGGCTTAGGTGAGCAGTTCTTC. Amino acid sequence: CASSFLAGGLGEQFF.

The chain links TRBV5-6 to TRBJ1-1, with D perhaps TRBD1 (5 bases). Germline CDR1 SGHDT, CDR2 YYEEEE. CDR3 length: 12 residues. Between the trimmed V and J ends, which lost 0 bases and 8 bases, there was a span of 8 bases. Here the CDR3 reads CASSLGTYEAFF. CDR3 sequence (DNA): TGTGCCAGCAGCTTGGGGACATACGAAGCTTTCTTT.

The V call is TRBV5-1, the J call TRBJ2-3; TRBD2 matches 8 bases. The CDR3 spans 15 residues. Germline assignment: CDR1 SGHRS and CDR2 YFSETQ. Trimming took 0 bases from V and 7 from J; bases not matched to a gene: 7. The CDR3 here is CASSLGLAGIYTQYF. As DNA, the CDR3 is TGCGCCAGCAGCTTGGGGCTAGCGGGCATATATACGCAGTATTTT.

J is TRBJ2-2 and V is TRBV15, with a possible D match to TRBD1 (5 bases). Germline values: CDR1 LNHNV, CDR2 YYDKDF (reference sequence). Trimming removed 8 bases at V and 6 bases at J, with 13 bases between. The CDR3 totals 13 residues. CDR3 sequence: CATQPARAGELFF. The CDR3 coding sequence is TGTGCCACCCAACCGGCCAGGGCCGGGGAGCTGTTTTTT.

The chain combines TRBV15 with TRBJ2-7; weak D call: TRBD2 (5 bases). V shed 4 bases and J shed 0 bases, with 25 bases lying between them. In germline, CDR1 is LNHNV, CDR2 YYDKDF (reference sequence). The CDR3 sequence is 19 residues long. The CDR3: CATSNLGSGGPRGSYEQYF. CDR3 nucleotides: TGTGCCACCAGCAATTTGGGGAGCGGTGGGCCCCGGGGCTCCTACGAGCAGTACTTC.

The genes are TRBV4-1 and TRBJ2-1, with D hard to call. Between the trimmed V and J ends, which lost 1 base and 6 bases, there was a span of 16 bases. There are 16 residues in the CDR3. CDR1 is MGHRA, CDR2 YSYEKL, per germline. As DNA, the CDR3 is TGCGCCAGCAGCCAAGTCCCAGGATCCCTTCGCAATGAGCAGTTCTTC. It translates to CASSQVPGSLRNEQFF.

This clone was seen a handful of times. This sequence joins TRBV27 and TRBJ1-1; 11 nucleotides match TRBD1. CDR1 and CDR2 (germline): MNHEY, SMNVEV (reference sequence). This CDR3 has 17 amino acids. With V trimmed by 5 bases and J by 2 bases, 10 bases remained unmatched. CDR3 amino acids: CASSPLGQGAGNTEAFF. The DNA of the CDR3 is TGTGCCAGCAGTCCCCTCGGACAGGGGGCAGGAAACACTGAAGCTTTCTTT.

The chain carries TRBV7-3 and TRBJ2-6; weak D call: TRBD2 (6 bases). The germline V and J ends were trimmed by 2 bases and 7 bases, with 18 bases remaining between them. This CDR3 has 17 residues. Germline CDR1 is SGHTA and CDR2 is FQGTGA. This CDR3 is CASSLQGGSSLANVLTF. CDR3 DNA: TGTGCCAGCAGCTTACAGGGAGGTTCTTCCCTAGCCAACGTCCTGACTTTC.

The rearrangement joins TRBV28 to TRBJ1-1; D gene unclear. Per the germline V gene, CDR1 is MDHEN and CDR2 is SYDVKM. The CDR3 has 13 amino acids. The germline V and J ends were trimmed by 6 bases and 10 bases, with 18 bases remaining between them. The CDR3 is CASSPYAGRGAFF. The CDR3 DNA sequence: TGTGCCAGCAGCCCTTACGCGGGAAGAGGAGCTTTCTTT.

This sequence joins TRBV15 and TRBJ1-1; 10 bases match TRBD1. The CDR3 runs 14 residues. The J segment lost 11 bases and the V segment lost 5 bases, leaving 11 bases of the junction unmatched. Germline V CDR1 and CDR2: LNHNV, YYDKDF (reference sequence). Here the CDR3 DNA reads TGTGCCACCAGCGAAGGGGGGACAGGGGCAAGGGCTTTCTTT. This translates into CATSEGGTGARAFF.

This clone was observed a few times. The V gene is TRBV19, the J gene TRBJ2-5; the match to TRBD1 covers 9 bases. V was clipped by 5 bases and J by 4 bases; unmatched bases: 11. The CDR3 sequence is 16 residues long. CDR1 and CDR2 (germline): LNHDA, SQIVND (reference sequence). The CDR3 spells CASSRKGDRVGETQYF. The CDR3 DNA reads as TGTGCCAGTAGTCGAAAAGGGGACAGGGTGGGAGAGACCCAGTACTTC. The full variable domain, rest sourced from reference TRBV19 and TRBJ2-5, is DGGITQSPKYLFRKEGQNVTLSCEQNLNHDAMYWYRQDPGQGLRLIYYSQIVNDFQKGDIAEGYSVSREKKESFPLTVTSAQKNPTAFYLCASSRKGDRVGETQYFGPGTRLLVL.

The chain joins TRBV11-2 to TRBJ2-7, with a possible D match to TRBD2 (5 bases). V was shortened by 3 bases and J by 7 bases, with 16 bases between the two germline ends. Germline values: CDR1 SGHAT, CDR2 FQNNGV. The CDR3 totals 14 residues. CDR3 region: CASSLEDPVGEQYF. The DNA for the CDR3 is TGTGCCAGCAGCTTGGAGGACCCCGTAGGGGAGCAGTACTTC.

The chain employs TRBV7-3 and TRBJ2-1; D unclear. The V gene lost 2 bases and the J gene lost 6 bases, with 5 bases spanning the gap. Germline-derived CDR1 and CDR2 are SGHTA and FQGTGA. The CDR3 spans 12 residues. The CDR3 DNA is TGTGCCAGCAGCTTACGCGTCAATGAGCAGTTCTTC. Translating gives CASSLRVNEQFF.

The V gene is TRBV7-6, the J gene TRBJ2-7; 10 nucleotides match TRBD2. With V trimmed by 4 bases and J by 3 bases, 3 bases remained unmatched. This CDR3 is built from 14 residues. Per germline, CDR1 SGHVS and CDR2 FNYEAQ. CDR3 DNA sequence: TGTGCCAGCAGCTCTAGCGGGAGTAGCTACGAGCAGTACTTC. It encodes CASSSSGSSYEQYF. The variable domain in full, with the rest retrieved from reference TRBV7-6 and TRBJ2-7, is GAGVSQSPRYKVTKRGQDVALRCDPISGHVSLYWYRQALGQGPEFLTYFNYEAQQDKSGLPNDRFSAERPEGSISTLTIQRTEQRDSAMYRCASSSSGSSYEQYFGPGTRLTVT.

This chain links TRBV6-6 with TRBJ1-1; D call uncertain. This CDR3 contains 12 residues. Trimming took 6 bases from V and 5 from J, leaving 10 bases between them. Germline lookup yields CDR1 MNHNY and CDR2 SVGAGI (reference sequence). The CDR3 sequence is CASSLPGTEAFF. CDR3 in DNA: TGTGCCAGCAGCCTACCCGGGACTGAAGCTTTCTTT.

The chain employs TRBV28 and TRBJ1-4, with D maybe TRBD1 (6 bases). Trimming took 1 base from V and 3 from J, leaving 9 bases between them. This CDR3 region has 15 residues. The germline V gene encodes CDR1 MDHEN and CDR2 SYDVKM. CDR3 sequence reads: CASSLSGQPNEKLFF. In DNA form, the CDR3 reads TGTGCCAGCAGTTTATCAGGACAGCCTAATGAAAAACTGTTTTTT.

This clone was counted once. The rearrangement joins TRBV5-1 to TRBJ2-2, with 8 nucleotides matching TRBD2. The germline V gene has CDR1 SGHRS and CDR2 YFSETQ. Trimming at V came to 4 bases and at J to 2 bases, leaving 7 bases not matched to a gene. CDR3 length equals 16 residues. This chain's CDR3 is CASSPVAGFNTGELFF. CDR3 DNA sequence: TGCGCCAGCAGCCCCGTAGCGGGATTTAACACCGGGGAGCTGTTTTTT. The variable domain in full, completed from reference TRBV5-1 and TRBJ2-2, reads KAGVTQTPRYLIKTRGQQVTLSCSPISGHRSVSWYQQTPGQGLQFLFEYFSETQRNKGNFPGRFSGRQFSNSRSEMNVSTLELGDSALYLCASSPVAGFNTGELFFGEGSRLTVL.

The rearrangement joins TRBV27 to TRBJ1-1, with 7 bases that match TRBD1. Germline CDR1 reads MNHEY; CDR2 reads SMNVEV (reference sequence). The CDR3 loop spans 16 amino acids. Trimming took 0 bases from V and 1 from J; bases not matched to a gene: 5. The chain's CDR3 is CASSLSKTGRNTEAFF. CDR3 bases: TGTGCCAGCAGTTTATCGAAGACAGGGAGGAACACTGAAGCTTTCTTT.

This chain connects TRBV7-6 to TRBJ2-7, with D possibly TRBD1 on 5 matching bases. The V and J ends lost 1 base and 1 base respectively, with 14 bases between them. CDR3 length equals 16 residues. Germline lookup yields CDR1 SGHVS and CDR2 FNYEAQ. CDR3 sequence reads: CASSLGTSQGSYEQYF. In DNA form, the CDR3 reads TGTGCCAGCAGCTTAGGAACAAGTCAGGGATCCTACGAGCAGTACTTC.

The chain recombines TRBV6-5 with TRBJ1-2; tentative D call: TRBD1 (5 bases). The V and J ends lost 2 bases and 4 bases respectively, with 11 bases between them. The CDR3 has 14 amino acids. Per germline, CDR1 MNHEY and CDR2 SVGAGI. The DNA of the CDR3 is TGTGCCAGCAGTTACAAGGACAAGCTCTATGGCTACACCTTC. Protein: CASSYKDKLYGYTF.

This clone was seen more than once but under ten times. The chain carries TRBV6-5 and TRBJ2-7; 16 nucleotides agree with TRBD2. Germline CDR1 and CDR2: MNHEY and SVGAGI. After removal of 4 bases from V and 11 bases from J, the junction contained 11 bases not matched to a gene. The CDR3 length is 16 residues. DNA of the CDR3: TGTGCCAGCAGTTCCACCTCCGGGACTAGCGGGAGGGCCAAGTACTTC. Amino acids: CASSSTSGTSGRAKYF.

Note on this clone: At one of its ends the junction is not consistent with the germline gene, which may arise from a read error. V and J are TRBV7-9 and TRBJ2-5; TRBD2 matches at 11 bases. The germline gives CDR1 SEHNR, CDR2 FQNEAQ (reference sequence). This CDR3 has 16 amino acids. The CDR3 region is CSSHPGLADGAETQYF. CDR3 in DNA: TGTTCCAGCCATCCGGGACTAGCGGACGGGGCGGAGACCCAGTACTTC.

This clone came up many times. CDR3 sequence: CASSQEPGTGAEKLFF. Written as DNA, the CDR3 is TGCGCCAGCAGCCAAGAGCCCGGGACAGGGGCTGAAAAACTGTTTTTT. This sequence joins TRBV4-3 and TRBJ1-4; TRBD1 aligns across 10 bases. CDR3 length: 16 residues. Germline CDR1 and CDR2: LGHNA and YSLEER. V gave up 0 bases and J gave up 7 bases; unmatched junction bases: 5.

The rearrangement joins TRBV7-9 to TRBJ2-1; TRBD2 matches at 12 bases. CDR1 SEHNR and CDR2 FQNEAQ come from the germline V gene (reference sequence). Germline trimming cut 7 bases from V and 5 bases from J; bases unmatched to any gene: 6. The CDR3 spans 15 residues. CDR3 region: CASKLAGGDHNEQFF. Here the CDR3 DNA reads TGTGCCAGCAAACTAGCGGGAGGCGACCACAATGAGCAGTTCTTC.

The rearrangement joins TRBV18 to TRBJ2-5; TRBD2 matches 9 bases. The J call is doubtful: the DNA matches TRBJ2-7 better. Germline CDR1 is KGHSH and CDR2 is LQKENI. The CDR3 runs 15 residues. The DNA for the CDR3 is TGTGCCAGCTCACCCCCGGGACTAGCCCACTACGAGCAGTACTTC. This gives the protein CASSPPGLAHYEQYF.

The chain is built from TRBV7-2 and TRBJ1-5; 8 bases agree with TRBD1. The CDR3 has 15 amino acids. CDR1 is SGHTA, CDR2 FQGNSA, per germline. The V segment lost 4 bases and the J segment 5 bases; nucleotides outside the gene matches: 7. The CDR3 DNA follows: TGTGCCAGCAGCTCGGACAGGGAGTTTCATCAGCCCCAGCATTTT. Its translation is CASSSDREFHQPQHF.

J is TRBJ1-2 and V is TRBV7-9; 9 bases are shared with TRBD1. J was trimmed by 2 bases and V by 3 bases; bases with no gene match: 1. The CDR3 consists of 14 residues. CDR1 is SEHNR, CDR2 FQNEAQ, per germline (reference sequence). Here the CDR3 DNA reads TGTGCCAGCAGCTTTACAGGGGGCAACTATGGCTACACCTTC. This gives the protein CASSFTGGNYGYTF.